This T cell receptor (beta chain) comes out of a study of T cell repertoires in cytomegalovirus infection. This CDR3 comprises 16 residues. The germline CDR1 and CDR2 sequences are SGHDN and FVKESK. The junction had 5 bases not matched to a gene; V was cut back by 4 bases and J by 2 bases. Findings and caveats of the study: In two of eight donors, the top clonotype was HLA-C-restricted CMV-specific.

Notes on this clonotype: Its specificity is not known.

MiXCR, run by TCRdb on the reads, gives a single entry per CDR3 protein. The sample consists of over 250,000 distinct CDR3 sequences, around 20% of them appearing once. This chain joins TRBV14 and TRBJ2-2, with 9 bases lining up with TRBD2. The specimen comprised cultured PBMCs, sampled from culture after CMV antigen stimulation. This receptor was identified in a human donor in good health (CMV status not recorded). Some clones in this sample may be carry-over from other donors' samples. The CDR3: CASSLTTSGNTGELFF. Written as DNA, the CDR3 is TGTGCCAGCAGCCTCACGACTAGCGGTAACACCGGGGAGCTGTTTTTT.